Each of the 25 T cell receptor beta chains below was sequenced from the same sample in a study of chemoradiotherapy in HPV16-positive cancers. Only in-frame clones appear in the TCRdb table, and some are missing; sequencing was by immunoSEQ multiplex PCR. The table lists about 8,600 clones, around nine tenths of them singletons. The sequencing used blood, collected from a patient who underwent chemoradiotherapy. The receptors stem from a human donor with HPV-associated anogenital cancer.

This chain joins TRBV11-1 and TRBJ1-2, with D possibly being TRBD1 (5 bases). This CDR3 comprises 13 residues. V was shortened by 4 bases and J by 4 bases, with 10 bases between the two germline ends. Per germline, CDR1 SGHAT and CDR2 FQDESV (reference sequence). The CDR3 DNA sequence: TGTGCCAGCAGCTCGGACACCTTCTATGGCTACACCTTC. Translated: CASSSDTFYGYTF.

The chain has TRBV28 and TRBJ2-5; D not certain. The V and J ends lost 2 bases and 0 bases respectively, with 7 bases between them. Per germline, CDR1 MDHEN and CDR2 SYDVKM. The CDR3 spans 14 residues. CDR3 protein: CASSLLVYQETQYF. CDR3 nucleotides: TGTGCCAGCAGTTTACTCGTGTACCAAGAGACCCAGTACTTC.

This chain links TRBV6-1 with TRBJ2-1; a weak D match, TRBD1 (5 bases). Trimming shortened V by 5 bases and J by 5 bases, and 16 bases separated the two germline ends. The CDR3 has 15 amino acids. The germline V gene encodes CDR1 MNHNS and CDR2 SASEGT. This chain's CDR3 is CASSPSQGRHNEQFF. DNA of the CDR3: TGTGCCAGCAGTCCCTCGCAGGGAAGGCACAATGAGCAGTTCTTC.

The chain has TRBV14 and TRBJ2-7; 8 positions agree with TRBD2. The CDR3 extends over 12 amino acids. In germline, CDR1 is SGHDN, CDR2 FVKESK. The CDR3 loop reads CASSGSSYEQYF. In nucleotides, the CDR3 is TGTGCTTCGAGCGGGAGCTCCTACGAGCAGTACTTC.

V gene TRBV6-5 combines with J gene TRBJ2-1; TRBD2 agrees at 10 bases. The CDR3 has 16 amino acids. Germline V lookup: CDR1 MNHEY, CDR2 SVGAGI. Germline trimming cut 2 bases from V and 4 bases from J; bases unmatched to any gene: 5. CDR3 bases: TGTGCCAGCAGTTACGGATTAGCGGGGGGTTACAATGAGCAGTTCTTC. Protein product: CASSYGLAGGYNEQFF.

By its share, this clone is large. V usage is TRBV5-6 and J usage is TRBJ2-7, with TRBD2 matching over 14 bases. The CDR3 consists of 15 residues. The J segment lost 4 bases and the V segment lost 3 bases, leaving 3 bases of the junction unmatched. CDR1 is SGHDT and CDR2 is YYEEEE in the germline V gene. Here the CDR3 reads CASSWGLAGEYEQYF. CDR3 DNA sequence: TGTGCCAGCAGCTGGGGACTAGCGGGGGAGTACGAGCAGTACTTC.

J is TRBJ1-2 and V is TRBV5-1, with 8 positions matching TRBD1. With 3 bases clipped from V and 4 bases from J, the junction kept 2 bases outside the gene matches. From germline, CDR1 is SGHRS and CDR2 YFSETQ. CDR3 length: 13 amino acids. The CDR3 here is CASSSTGVYGYTF. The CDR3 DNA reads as TGCGCCAGCAGCTCGACAGGGGTCTATGGCTACACCTTC.

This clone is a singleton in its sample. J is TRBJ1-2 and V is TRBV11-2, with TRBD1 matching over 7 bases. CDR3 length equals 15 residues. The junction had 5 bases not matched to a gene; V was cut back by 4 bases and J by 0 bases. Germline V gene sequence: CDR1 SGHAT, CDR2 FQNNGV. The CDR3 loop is CASSSPGGANYGYTF. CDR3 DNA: TGTGCCAGCAGCTCACCAGGGGGTGCTAACTATGGCTACACCTTC. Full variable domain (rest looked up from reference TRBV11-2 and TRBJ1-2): EAGVAQSPRYKIIEKRQSVAFWCNPISGHATLYWYQQILGQGPKLLIQFQNNGVVDDSQLPKDRFSAERLKGVDSTLKIQPAKLEDSAVYLCASSSPGGANYGYTFGSGTRLTVV.

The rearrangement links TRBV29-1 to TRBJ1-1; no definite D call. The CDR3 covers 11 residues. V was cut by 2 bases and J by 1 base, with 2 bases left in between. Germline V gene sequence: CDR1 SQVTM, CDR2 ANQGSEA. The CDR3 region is CSVERNTEAFF. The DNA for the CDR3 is TGCAGCGTTGAAAGGAACACTGAAGCTTTCTTT. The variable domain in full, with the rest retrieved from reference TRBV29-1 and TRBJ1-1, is SAVISQKPSRDICQRGTSLTIQCQVDSQVTMMFWYRQQPGQSLTLIATANQGSEATYESGFVIDKFPISRPNLTFSTLTVSNMSPEDSSIYLCSVERNTEAFFGQGTRLTVV.

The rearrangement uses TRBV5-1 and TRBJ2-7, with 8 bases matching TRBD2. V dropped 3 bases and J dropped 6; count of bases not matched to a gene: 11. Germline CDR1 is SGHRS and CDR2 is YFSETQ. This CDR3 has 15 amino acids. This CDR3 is CASSSRGGTGTEQYF. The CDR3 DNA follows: TGCGCCAGCAGCTCCCGGGGGGGCACAGGGACCGAGCAGTACTTC.

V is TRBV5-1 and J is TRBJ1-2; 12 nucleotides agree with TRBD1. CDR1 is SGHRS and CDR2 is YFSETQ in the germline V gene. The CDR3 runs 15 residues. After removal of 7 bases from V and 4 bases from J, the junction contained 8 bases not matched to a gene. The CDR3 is CASYPPGQGAYGYTF. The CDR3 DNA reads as TGCGCCAGCTATCCTCCGGGACAGGGGGCCTATGGCTACACCTTC.

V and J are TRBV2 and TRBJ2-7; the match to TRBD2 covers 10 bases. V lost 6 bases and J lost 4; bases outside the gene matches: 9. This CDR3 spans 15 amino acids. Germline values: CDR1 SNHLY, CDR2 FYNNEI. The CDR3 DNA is TGTGCCAGCAGAGGGAATAGCGGGGGGTCTTACGAGCAGTACTTC. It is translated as CASRGNSGGSYEQYF.

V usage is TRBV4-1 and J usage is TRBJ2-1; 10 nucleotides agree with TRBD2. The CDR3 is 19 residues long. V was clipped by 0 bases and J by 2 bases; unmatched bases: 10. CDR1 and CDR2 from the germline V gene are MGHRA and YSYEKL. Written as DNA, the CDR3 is TGCGCCAGCAGCCAAGAGAGCCCTACTAGCGGGGCCCCCTACAATGAGCAGTTCTTC. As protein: CASSQESPTSGAPYNEQFF.

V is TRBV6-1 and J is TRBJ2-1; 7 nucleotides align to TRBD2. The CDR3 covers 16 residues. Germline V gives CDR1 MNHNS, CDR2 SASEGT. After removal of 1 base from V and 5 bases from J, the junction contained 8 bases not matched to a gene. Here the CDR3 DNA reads TGTGCCAGCAGTGAAGGGGGAGCCGGGAGGCACAATGAGCAGTTCTTC. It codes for CASSEGGAGRHNEQFF.

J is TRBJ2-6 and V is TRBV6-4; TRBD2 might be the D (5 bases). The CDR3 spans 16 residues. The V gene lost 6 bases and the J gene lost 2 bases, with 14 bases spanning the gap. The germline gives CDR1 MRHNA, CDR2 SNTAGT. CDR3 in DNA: TGTGCCAGCAGCCCCCAGACGGAGGCTGGGGCCAACGTCCTGACTTTC. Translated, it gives CASSPQTEAGANVLTF.

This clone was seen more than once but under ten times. The CDR3, as DNA: TGTGCCACCAGCAGAACCCTGGAGGGGGAGGAAGGCTACACCTTC. Its protein product is CATSRTLEGEEGYTF. This chain connects TRBV15 to TRBJ1-2; possibly TRBD1 for D (6 bases). The CDR3 is 15 amino acids. Germline CDR1 is LNHNV and CDR2 is YYDKDF (reference sequence). Trimming took off 2 bases at V and 8 bases at J, with 18 bases between the two ends.

CDR3 in DNA: TGTGCCAGCAGGAGGGGGAGTACTGAAGCTTTCTTT. It codes for CASRRGSTEAFF. The gene calls are TRBV6-5 and TRBJ1-1; tentatively, D is TRBD1 (6 bases). Germline V CDR1 and CDR2: MNHEY, SVGAGI. The CDR3 contains 12 residues. The germline V and J ends were trimmed by 6 bases and 5 bases, with 10 bases remaining between them.

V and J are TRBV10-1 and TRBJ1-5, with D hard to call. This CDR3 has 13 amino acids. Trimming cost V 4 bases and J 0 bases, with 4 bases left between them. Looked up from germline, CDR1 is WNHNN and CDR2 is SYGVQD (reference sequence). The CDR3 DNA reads TGCGCCAGCAGTGCGGGTAGCAATCAGCCCCAGCATTTT. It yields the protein CASSAGSNQPQHF.

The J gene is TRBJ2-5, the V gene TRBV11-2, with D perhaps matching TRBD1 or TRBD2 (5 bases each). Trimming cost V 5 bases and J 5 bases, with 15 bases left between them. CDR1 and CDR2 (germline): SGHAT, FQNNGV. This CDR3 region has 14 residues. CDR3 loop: CASSPLGARETQYF. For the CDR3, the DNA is TGTGCCAGCAGCCCTCTCGGGGCGCGGGAGACCCAGTACTTC.

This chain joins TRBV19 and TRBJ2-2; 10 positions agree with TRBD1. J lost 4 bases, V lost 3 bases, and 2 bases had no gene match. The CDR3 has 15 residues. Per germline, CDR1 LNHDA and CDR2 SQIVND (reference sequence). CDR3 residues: CASSIGTGATGELFF. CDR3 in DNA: TGTGCCAGTAGTATCGGGACAGGGGCCACCGGGGAGCTGTTTTTT.

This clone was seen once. This CDR3 reads CASSRTGGTYEQYF. CDR3 DNA sequence: TGTGCCAGCAGTAGGACAGGGGGCACCTACGAGCAGTACTTC. The chain combines TRBV6-5 with TRBJ2-7; TRBD1 matches 11 bases. This CDR3 has 14 amino acids. After removal of 5 bases from V and 2 bases from J, the junction contained 2 bases not matched to a gene. Germline V CDR1 and CDR2: MNHEY, SVGAGI.

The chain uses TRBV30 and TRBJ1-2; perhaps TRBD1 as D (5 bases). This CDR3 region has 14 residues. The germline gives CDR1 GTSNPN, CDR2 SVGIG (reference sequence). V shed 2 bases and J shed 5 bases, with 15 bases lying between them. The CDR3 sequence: CAWSQNRGEYGYTF. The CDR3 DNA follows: TGTGCCTGGAGTCAAAATAGGGGAGAGTATGGCTACACCTTC.

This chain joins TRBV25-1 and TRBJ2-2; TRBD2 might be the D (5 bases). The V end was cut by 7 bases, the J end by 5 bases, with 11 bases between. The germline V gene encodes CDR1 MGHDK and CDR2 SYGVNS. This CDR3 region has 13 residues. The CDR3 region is CASTQTGTGELFF. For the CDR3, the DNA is TGTGCCAGCACCCAAACGGGGACCGGGGAGCTGTTTTTT.

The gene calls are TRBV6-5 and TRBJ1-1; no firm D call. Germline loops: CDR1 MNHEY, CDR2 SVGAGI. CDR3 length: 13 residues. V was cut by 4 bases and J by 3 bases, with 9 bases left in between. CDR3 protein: CASSSTLDTEAFF. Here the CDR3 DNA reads TGTGCCAGCAGTTCCACACTGGACACTGAAGCTTTCTTT.

Written as DNA, the CDR3 is TGTGCCAGCAGCCGGGACAGTGAGCAGTTCTTC. Residues: CASSRDSEQFF. The gene calls are TRBV7-9 and TRBJ2-1; 7 nucleotides align to TRBD1. This CDR3 is built from 11 residues. The germline CDR1 and CDR2 sequences are SEHNR and FQNEAQ (reference sequence). The ends lost 5 bases at V and 9 bases at J; junction bases unmatched: 1.